This paragraph reports one T cell receptor beta chain. The antigen remains undetermined. The data were obtained in a study of vaccination effects on CD4 cells after COVID-19. Notes on the study in general: Marked contraction was observed in infection-induced and vaccine-induced clones late after vaccination.

V dropped 0 bases and J dropped 1 base, with 5 bases sitting between them. The germline V gene encodes CDR1 MNHEY and CDR2 SVGAGI. This CDR3 comprises 14 residues. Assay: immunoSEQ multiplex PCR; the TCRdb copy retains only in-frame clones and omits some. The sample shows roughly 76,000 clones, about 74% of them seen only once. After expansion with viral peptide pools in the ViraFEST assay, antigen-specific CD4+ T cells were sequenced. When less than 12 days of culture had elapsed, CD4+ T cells were isolated. Half-medium changes using IL-2 medium occurred on days 3 and 7. The sequence came from a human donor who received a COVID-19 vaccine. The source was CD4+ T cells from PBMCs cultured with HCoV-229E spike peptides, collected before COVID-19 vaccination. V usage is TRBV6-5 and J usage is TRBJ2-3; D ambiguous. Here the CDR3 reads CASSYSGGTDTQYF. CDR3 DNA sequence: TGTGCCAGCAGTTACTCCGGCGGCACAGATACGCAGTATTTT.